This record concerns one T cell receptor (beta chain) sequence. The CDR3 length is 15 residues. Germline CDR1 and CDR2: SNHLY and FYNNEI. V lost 4 bases to trimming and J lost 4 bases; unmatched junction nucleotides: 7. Everyone who took part was roughly 18 to 89 years old, and they came from roughly 25 US areas. Self-reported history from a screening survey and questionnaire set each donor's cohort. TCRdb's table, derived via immunoSEQ multiplex PCR, lists solely in-frame clones and lacks some. There are about 180,000 clones in the sample; about 79% occur only once, and around 15% lies in the top ten. This specimen comes from a study of blood T cell repertoires in COVID-19. Study as a whole: From T cells, B-cell-depleted T cells, or PBMCs came the material, which was cDNA or gDNA.

V is TRBV2 and J is TRBJ1-5, with 7 bases that match TRBD1. The source material was PBMCs or T cells enriched from blood (not recorded which). The receptor's source is a man over 45 who had recovered from COVID-19. The CDR3 DNA reads as TGTGCCAGCAGTGCCGGACAGGTTGGGAATCAGCCCCAGCATTTT. It codes for CASSAGQVGNQPQHF.